This T cell receptor beta chain was observed in a study of radiotherapy plus CTLA-4 blockade in lung cancer. Study overall: Objective responses were documented in 15% to 20% of patients, with disease control in about 28%. Study-wide points: Among reported predictors of response, early blood T cell clone dynamics with interferon-beta performed best. In blood, TCR clones derived from the tumor expanded after radiotherapy plus ipilimumab.

Assay: immunoSEQ multiplex PCR; the TCRdb copy retains only in-frame clones and omits some. Here the sample spans 45,000 or so clones, around 77% being singletons. In its sample, this clone was seen once. What it binds is unknown. The specimen comprised peripheral blood, sampled from a patient treated with radiotherapy plus ipilimumab. This clonotype was obtained from a human donor with non-small cell lung cancer who had stable disease on radiotherapy plus ipilimumab.

The CDR3 DNA reads as TGTGCCAGCAGCGTAGGGGACAGGACTCAAGAGACCCAGTACTTC. Its protein product is CASSVGDRTQETQYF. V usage is TRBV9 and J usage is TRBJ2-5; 8 bases align to TRBD1. The CDR3 is made up of 15 amino acids. Germline CDR1 reads SGDLS; CDR2 reads YYNGEE. V gave up 0 bases and J gave up 2 bases; unmatched junction bases: 3.